Presented here are 9 T cell receptor beta chains from one specimen sequenced in a study of PD-1 blockade in classical Hodgkin lymphoma. Libraries were prepared by immunoSEQ multiplex PCR; TCRdb keeps only in-frame clonotypes and omits some of them. Of under 35,000 clones detected, about 89% appear once; the ten largest clones hold 0.35%. The time point was: newly diagnosed, previously untreated cHL patient sample. Magnetic negative selection was used to purify CD4+ T cells from thawed PBMCs. The sequenced sample consisted of CD4+ T cells from blood. The receptor set was obtained from a human donor with classical Hodgkin lymphoma.

This chain links TRBV5-1 with TRBJ2-5; 7 bases map to TRBD2. CDR1 SGHRS and CDR2 YFSETQ come from the germline V gene. The ends lost 2 bases at V and 1 base at J; junction bases unmatched: 2. This CDR3 contains 14 residues. CDR3 protein: CASSFSGSQETQYF. The DNA of the CDR3 is TGCGCCAGCAGCTTTAGCGGGTCCCAAGAGACCCAGTACTTC. The whole variable domain, remainder taken from reference TRBV5-1 and TRBJ2-5, is KAGVTQTPRYLIKTRGQQVTLSCSPISGHRSVSWYQQTPGQGLQFLFEYFSETQRNKGNFPGRFSGRQFSNSRSEMNVSTLELGDSALYLCASSFSGSQETQYFGPGTRLLVL.

The rearrangement uses TRBV6-5 and TRBJ2-5; 8 bases are shared with TRBD2. The J call is in doubt because the DNA end fits TRBJ2-7 better. This CDR3 comprises 15 residues. Germline values: CDR1 MNHEY, CDR2 SVGAGI. In DNA form, the CDR3 reads TGTGCCAGCAGTTACGTTACTAGCGGTTCCTACGAGCAGTACTTC. It specifies CASSYVTSGSYEQYF.

The rearrangement joins TRBV28 to TRBJ2-7; D is possibly TRBD2 (6 bases). The CDR3 loop spans 15 amino acids. Trimming shortened V by 7 bases and J by 4 bases, and 20 bases separated the two germline ends. From germline, CDR1 is MDHEN and CDR2 SYDVKM. In DNA form, the CDR3 reads TGTGCCAGCACCCCATCGGGGGTTGGCCCTTACGAGCAGTACTTC. This sequence encodes CASTPSGVGPYEQYF. The full variable domain, with the rest looked up from reference TRBV28 and TRBJ2-7, is DVKVTQSSRYLVKRTGEKVFLECVQDMDHENMFWYRQDPGLGLRLIYFSYDVKMKEKGDIPEGYSVSREKKERFSLILESASTNQTSMYLCASTPSGVGPYEQYFGPGTRLTVT.

The chain employs TRBV7-2 and TRBJ2-2; no firm D call. In germline, CDR1 is SGHTA, CDR2 FQGNSA. Between the trimmed V and J ends, which lost 5 bases and 0 bases, there was a span of 10 bases. The CDR3 loop spans 15 amino acids. The CDR3 sequence is CASSPSGANTGELFF. The CDR3 DNA reads TGTGCCAGCAGCCCTAGTGGAGCGAACACCGGGGAGCTGTTTTTT.

V and J are TRBV7-2 and TRBJ2-5, with D tentatively TRBD2 (6 bases). Germline lookup yields CDR1 SGHTA and CDR2 FQGNSA. V lost 0 bases to trimming and J lost 1 base, with 12 bases between them. This CDR3 has 16 residues. The CDR3 nucleotides are TGTGCCAGCAGCTTAGCTCTAGGTAGCGGCCAAGAGACCCAGTACTTC. Translation: CASSLALGSGQETQYF.

The chain employs TRBV5-1 and TRBJ2-1; TRBD1 matches 9 bases. Per germline, CDR1 SGHRS and CDR2 YFSETQ. There are 16 residues in the CDR3. V was pared by 4 bases and J by 5 bases, with 10 bases of the junction left unmatched. As DNA, the CDR3 is TGCGCCAGCAGCCCCGATGGGCGGACAGGGGACAATGAGCAGTTCTTC. This gives the protein CASSPDGRTGDNEQFF.

This rearrangement joins TRBV7-9 to TRBJ2-4, with D tentatively TRBD1 or TRBD2 (5 bases each). Germline assignment: CDR1 SEHNR and CDR2 FQNEAQ (reference sequence). The CDR3 runs to 15 residues. Trimming left V 5 bases short and J 2 bases short, with 13 bases between. The chain's CDR3 is CASSGTARSKNIQYF. The CDR3 DNA is TGTGCCAGCAGCGGGACCGCGAGGTCCAAAAACATTCAGTACTTC.

The chain recombines TRBV4-1 with TRBJ1-2; TRBD1 matches at 9 bases. With 1 base clipped from V and 6 bases from J, the junction kept 9 bases outside the gene matches. This CDR3 region has 16 residues. The germline CDR1 and CDR2 sequences are MGHRA and YSYEKL. The CDR3, as DNA: TGCGCCAGCAGCCAAGCACCGGGACAGGGCTTCCATGGCTACACCTTC. Protein: CASSQAPGQGFHGYTF.

This chain joins TRBV21-1 and TRBJ2-3; the D call of TRBD2 is as the table states it, not checked on the DNA. TRBV21-1 is assigned pseudogene status. This CDR3 has 22 amino acids. In nucleotides, the CDR3 is TGTGCCAGCAGCATAAAGGACAATTCCTACTTTAGACTAGAGAGGCTAACAGATACGCAGTATTTT. Amino acids: CASSIKDNSYFRLERLTDTQYF.